The entry below describes one T cell receptor (beta chain). Its target is not known. The data are from a study of cytomegalovirus exposure and HLA in healthy donors. Study-level results: The study carried out a later analysis of TCR beta sequences. It associated some 15,000 of them with specific HLA alleles at a false discovery rate of 0.05.

The PCR employed 60 Vbeta primers together with 13 Jbeta primers. Repertoires were generated with immunoSEQ multiplex PCR, while TCRdb's copy carries only in-frame clones and drops some. The sample has tens of thousands of clones; about 84% are singletons. Trimming pared 0 bases from V and 15 bases from J, leaving 15 bases between. Per germline, CDR1 LGHNA and CDR2 YNFKEQ. CDR3 length: 13 amino acids. The donors comprised healthy bone marrow donors. The chain uses TRBV4-2 and TRBJ2-1, with a possible D match to TRBD1 (6 bases). Specimen: PBMCs. The TCR sequence derives from a girl aged 2 to 9 in good health and CMV-seropositive. CDR3 bases: TGTGCCAGCAGCCAAGAAAGCGAAGGGGGTAGGTTCTTC. Protein product: CASSQESEGGRFF.